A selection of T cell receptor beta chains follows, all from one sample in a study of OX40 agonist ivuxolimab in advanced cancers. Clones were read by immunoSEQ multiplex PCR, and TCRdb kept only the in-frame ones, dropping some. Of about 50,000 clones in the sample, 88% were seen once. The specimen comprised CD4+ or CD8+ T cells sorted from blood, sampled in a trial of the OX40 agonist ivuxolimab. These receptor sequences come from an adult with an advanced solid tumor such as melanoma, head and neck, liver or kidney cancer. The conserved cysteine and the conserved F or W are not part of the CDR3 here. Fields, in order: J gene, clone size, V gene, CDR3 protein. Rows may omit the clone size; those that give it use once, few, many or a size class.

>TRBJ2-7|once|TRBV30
AWTGTSGYEQY
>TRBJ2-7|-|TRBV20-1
SARREYEQY
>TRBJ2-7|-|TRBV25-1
ASMFSGTNYEQY
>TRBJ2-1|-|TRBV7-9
ASSPTSGSYNEQF
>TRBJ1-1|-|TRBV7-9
ASSYRVTEAF
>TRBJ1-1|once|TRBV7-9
ASSRTENTEAF
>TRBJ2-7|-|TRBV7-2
ASSLAIRGRNEQY
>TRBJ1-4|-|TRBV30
AWSVQGQGLNEKLF
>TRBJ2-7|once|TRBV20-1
STGRLYEQY
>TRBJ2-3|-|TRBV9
AGSGGTSGNTQY
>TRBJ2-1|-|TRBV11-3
ASSLVSSGSHNEQF
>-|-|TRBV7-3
ASSLDRGYEQY
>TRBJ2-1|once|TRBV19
ASRSLAGYNEQF
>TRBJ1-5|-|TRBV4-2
ASSQDRAHSNQPQH
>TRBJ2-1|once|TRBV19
ASRPRGQGYNEQF
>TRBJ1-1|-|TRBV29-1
SVVVQLTGNTEAF
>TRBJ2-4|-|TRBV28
ASSLVGVAKNIQY
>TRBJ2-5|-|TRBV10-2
ASTTADRKETQY
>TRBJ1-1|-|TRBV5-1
ASSPWTGGNTEAF
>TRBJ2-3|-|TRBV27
ASRRIGTSGTRSTDTQY
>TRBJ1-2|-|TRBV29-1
SVEDQRVGGYT
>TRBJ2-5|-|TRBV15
ATSPSSRGVLVAETQY
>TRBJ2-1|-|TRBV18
ASSPTDRFSSYNEQF
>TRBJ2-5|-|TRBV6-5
ASSYGETQY
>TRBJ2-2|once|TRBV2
ASSPPAGLAGELF
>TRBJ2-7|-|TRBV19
ASSLRTGETYEQY
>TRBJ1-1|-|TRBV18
ASSQVNTEAF
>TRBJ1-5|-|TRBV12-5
ASGLWRQSNQPQH
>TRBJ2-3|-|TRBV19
ASSQTSGRSDTQY
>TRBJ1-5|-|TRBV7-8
ASSMTGSHNQPQH
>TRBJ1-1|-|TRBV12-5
ASADRAGRGTEAF
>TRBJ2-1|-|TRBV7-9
ASSVERRGEQF
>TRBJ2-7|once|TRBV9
ASSVGTSGPYEQY
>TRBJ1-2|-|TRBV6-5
ASSYWGVGYT
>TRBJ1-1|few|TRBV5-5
ASSRTGGNTEAF
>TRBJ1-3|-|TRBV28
ASSSGDLRGNTIY